These 20 T cell receptor beta chains share one sample of origin, sequenced in a study of blood T cell repertoires in COVID-19. Libraries were prepared by immunoSEQ multiplex PCR; TCRdb keeps only in-frame clonotypes and omits some of them. This sample has some 200,000 clones, with about 88% found just once. Material for sequencing was peripheral blood. These receptors all stem from a woman over 75 in a cohort sampled during active or convalescent COVID-19.

CDR3 nucleotides: TGCGCCAGCAGCGGAGGACAGGGGTCGGAGACCCAGTACTTC. Protein: CASSGGQGSETQYF. The J gene is TRBJ2-5, the V gene TRBV5-1, with 9 bases fitting TRBD1. This CDR3 region has 14 residues. The junction had 6 bases not matched to a gene; V was cut back by 4 bases and J by 5 bases. Per the germline V gene, CDR1 is SGHRS and CDR2 is YFSETQ.

This sequence joins TRBV27 and TRBJ2-7, with TRBD1 identical over 9 bases. J was trimmed by 2 bases and V by 4 bases; bases with no gene match: 9. Germline assignment: CDR1 MNHEY and CDR2 SMNVEV (reference sequence). The length of the CDR3 is 16 residues. The CDR3 is CASSSPLGQGTYEQYF. Written as DNA, the CDR3 is TGTGCCAGCAGTTCCCCCCTGGGACAGGGCACCTACGAGCAGTACTTC.

The rearrangement joins TRBV5-1 to TRBJ2-3, with 12 bases identical to TRBD2. The CDR3 is made up of 17 amino acids. The V gene end was trimmed by 6 bases and the J gene end by 0 bases; junction bases not matched to a gene: 8. Germline V gives CDR1 SGHRS, CDR2 YFSETQ. The chain's CDR3 is CASNPGTSGYSTDTQYF. The CDR3 coding sequence is TGCGCCAGCAACCCCGGGACTAGCGGGTACAGCACAGATACGCAGTATTTT.

The chain has TRBV7-9 and TRBJ2-1; tentative D call: TRBD2 (5 bases). The germline V and J ends were trimmed by 3 bases and 8 bases, with 17 bases remaining between them. CDR3 size: 15 residues. CDR1 and CDR2 (germline): SEHNR, FQNEAQ (reference sequence). CDR3 sequence: CASSFPPGGADEQFF. The CDR3 DNA reads as TGTGCCAGCAGCTTTCCGCCCGGCGGAGCGGATGAGCAGTTCTTC. The whole variable domain, remainder taken from reference TRBV7-9 and TRBJ2-1, is DTGVSQNPRHKITKRGQNVTFRCDPISEHNRLYWYRQTLGQGPEFLTYFQNEAQLEKSRLLSDRFSAERPKGSFSTLEIQRTEQGDSAMYLCASSFPPGGADEQFFGPGTRLTVL.

Only a few counts were recorded for this clone. This chain's CDR3 is CSASGDRLIRGYTF. The CDR3 DNA sequence: TGCAGTGCTAGTGGGGACAGGTTGATTCGTGGCTACACCTTC. This chain joins TRBV20-1 and TRBJ1-2; 8 bases line up with TRBD1. Germline CDR1 is DFQATT and CDR2 is SNEGSKA (reference sequence). This CDR3 has 14 amino acids. V lost 3 bases, J lost 7 bases, and 10 bases stayed unmatched.

The chain has TRBV19 and TRBJ2-5; 7 bases line up with TRBD1. There are 14 residues in the CDR3. Losses at the gene ends were 5 bases for V and 4 bases for J; bases not matched to a gene: 7. Looked up from germline, CDR1 is LNHDA and CDR2 is SQIVND (reference sequence). The chain's CDR3 is CASSANRGGETQYF. CDR3 bases: TGTGCCAGTAGTGCAAACAGGGGCGGAGAGACCCAGTACTTC.

The chain carries TRBV10-1 and TRBJ1-1; D remains ambiguous. The germline gives CDR1 WNHNN, CDR2 SYGVQD (reference sequence). The CDR3 runs to 12 residues. V lost 3 bases, J lost 3 bases, and 5 bases lay in between. CDR3 sequence reads: CASSDADTEAFF. The CDR3 DNA sequence: TGCGCCAGCAGTGACGCGGACACTGAAGCTTTCTTT.

This chain joins TRBV29-1 and TRBJ2-3, with 7 positions matching TRBD1. From germline, CDR1 is SQVTM and CDR2 ANQGSEA. CDR3 size: 13 residues. With V trimmed by 6 bases and J by 4 bases, 7 bases remained unmatched. CDR3 sequence: CSVETGAADTQYF. The CDR3 coding sequence is TGCAGCGTCGAAACAGGGGCGGCAGATACGCAGTATTTT.

The V and J genes are TRBV29-1 and TRBJ2-7, with D perhaps matching TRBD1 (5 bases). Germline lookup yields CDR1 SQVTM and CDR2 ANQGSEA. The CDR3 is made up of 14 amino acids. V shed 4 bases and J shed 1 base, with 14 bases lying between them. The CDR3 region is CSVVNLRGSYEQYF. CDR3 bases: TGCAGCGTTGTCAACCTTAGGGGTTCCTACGAGCAGTACTTC.

The J gene is TRBJ1-5, the V gene TRBV6-5; no firm D call. CDR3 size: 15 residues. Trimming removed 6 bases from V and 2 bases from J, with 14 bases in between. CDR1 MNHEY and CDR2 SVGAGI come from the germline V gene. Here the CDR3 reads CASRFIPQGNQPQHF. DNA for the CDR3: TGTGCCAGCAGGTTTATCCCTCAGGGCAATCAGCCCCAGCATTTT.

This clone was found a few times. Other DNA sequences in the same sample also yield this CDR3. This rearrangement joins TRBV18 to TRBJ1-5; TRBD1 is a possible D gene (6 bases). V was shortened by 2 bases and J by 5 bases, with 7 bases between the two germline ends. The CDR3 has 13 residues. Per germline, CDR1 KGHSH and CDR2 LQKENI. The CDR3 region is CASSPGGDQPQHF. CDR3 bases: TGTGCCAGCTCACCAGGGGGCGATCAGCCCCAGCATTTT.

Only one count was recorded for this clone. The chain combines TRBV30 with TRBJ2-5; D is possibly TRBD2 (6 bases). The germline V gene has CDR1 GTSNPN and CDR2 SVGIG (reference sequence). The CDR3 covers 17 residues. V shed 2 bases and J shed 5 bases, with 24 bases lying between them. The CDR3 DNA is TGTGCCTGGAGTATTCGGGGGAGCTCTCCCCGGCGGGAGACCCAGTACTTC. This translates into CAWSIRGSSPRRETQYF.

The rearrangement links TRBV5-1 to TRBJ1-2; D is uncertain. The germline gives CDR1 SGHRS, CDR2 YFSETQ. The CDR3 length is 13 residues. V was trimmed by 0 bases and J by 4 bases, leaving 7 bases between them. CDR3 in DNA: TGCGCCAGCAGCTTGGGGGGAGGCTATGGCTACACCTTC. Amino acid sequence: CASSLGGGYGYTF. The full variable domain, rest sourced from reference TRBV5-1 and TRBJ1-2, is KAGVTQTPRYLIKTRGQQVTLSCSPISGHRSVSWYQQTPGQGLQFLFEYFSETQRNKGNFPGRFSGRQFSNSRSEMNVSTLELGDSALYLCASSLGGGYGYTFGSGTRLTVV.

This sequence joins TRBV29-1 and TRBJ2-2; 12 bases fit TRBD2. Germline V gene lookup returns CDR1 SQVTM and CDR2 ANQGSEA. V shed 7 bases, J shed 5 bases, and the junction held 5 bases outside the gene matches. The CDR3 totals 14 residues. The CDR3 DNA follows: TGCAGCGCCAGACTAGCGGGAGAGACCGGGGAGCTGTTTTTT. It specifies CSARLAGETGELFF.

This clone appeared a few times. The V call is TRBV7-9, the J call TRBJ1-2; no definite D call. This CDR3 spans 15 amino acids. Per germline, CDR1 SEHNR and CDR2 FQNEAQ (reference sequence). The V gene lost 1 base and the J gene lost 0 bases, with 9 bases spanning the gap. The CDR3 protein is CASSLGQLANYGYTF. The CDR3 nucleotides read TGTGCCAGCAGCTTAGGCCAGCTAGCTAACTATGGCTACACCTTC.

V gene TRBV7-2 combines with J gene TRBJ2-7, with TRBD2 matching over 11 bases. Germline V lookup: CDR1 SGHTA, CDR2 FQGNSA. CDR3 length equals 15 residues. Trimming at V came to 1 base and at J to 1 base, leaving 0 bases not matched to a gene. The CDR3 DNA follows: TGTGCCAGCAGCTTAGGACTAGCGGGATCCTACGAGCAGTACGTC. Translated: CASSLGLAGSYEQYV.

The rearrangement uses TRBV24-1 and TRBJ1-2; no firm D call. The V gene's germline CDR1 is KGHDR and CDR2 SFDVKD. V dropped 1 base and J dropped 7 bases, with 12 bases sitting between them. The CDR3 is made up of 14 amino acids. Here the CDR3 reads CATSDFPRMGGYTF. CDR3 nucleotide sequence: TGTGCCACCAGTGATTTTCCCAGGATGGGTGGCTACACCTTC.

This chain links TRBV7-6 with TRBJ1-6, with TRBD1 as a possible D gene (5 bases). The CDR3 spans 15 residues. Germline CDR1 and CDR2: SGHVS and FNYEAQ. The V and J ends lost 7 bases and 10 bases respectively, with 20 bases between them. The CDR3 DNA is TGTGCCAGCACCCCTGGGGTGCAGGGCCACTCACCCCTCCACTTT. The encoded protein is CASTPGVQGHSPLHF. Full variable domain (rest looked up from reference TRBV7-6 and TRBJ1-6): GAGVSQSPRYKVTKRGQDVALRCDPISGHVSLYWYRQALGQGPEFLTYFNYEAQQDKSGLPNDRFSAERPEGSISTLTIQRTEQRDSAMYRCASTPGVQGHSPLHFGNGTRLTVT.

This clone was counted only a few times. The J gene is TRBJ2-3, the V gene TRBV19, with 8 bases matching TRBD1. Germline CDR1 is LNHDA and CDR2 is SQIVND (reference sequence). J was trimmed by 4 bases and V by 4 bases; bases with no gene match: 10. The CDR3 extends over 16 amino acids. CDR3 in DNA: TGTGCCAGTAGTACCCGGGCAGGGGGCGACCCAGATACGCAGTATTTT. Translation: CASSTRAGGDPDTQYF.

This clone was seen once. V is TRBV6-1 and J is TRBJ1-1; D possibly corresponds to TRBD1 (5 bases). The CDR3 runs 15 residues. Trimming pared 3 bases from V and 6 bases from J, leaving 17 bases between. Germline assignment: CDR1 MNHNS and CDR2 SASEGT. The CDR3 region has the DNA TGTGCCAGCAGTGATTCAGGGAATGTTATCGCTGAAGCTTTCTTT. This codes for CASSDSGNVIAEAFF.